This T cell receptor beta chain was captured in a study of blood T cells in healthy people across ages. On the study more broadly: Template switching caught about one barcoded beta molecule for each two T cells.

With 1 base removed from V and 4 bases from J, the gap between germline ends came to 10 bases. The CDR3 length is 13 residues. The germline CDR1 and CDR2 sequences are SQVTM and ANQGSEA. A second PCR, run for roughly 7 to 11 cycles, used a sample-barcoded 5' primer plus a J-beta primer mix. Each single sample gave us at least 2.5 million CDR3-containing paired-end reads. TCRdb processed the 5' RACE reads anew with MiXCR; each CDR3 protein has one entry. The sample shows around 820,000 distinct CDR3 sequences, around 25% of them seen only once. This clonotype was detected a few times. There were healthy Caucasian individuals from Russia, aged about 6 to 95, serving as donors. This sample was also put to use in a study of T cells of mothers and their children. This second report adds: Barcodes and 2-4 random nucleotides were added by M1S in the second PCR.

This TCR was recovered from a boy between 10 and 17 years old in good health. The sequenced material came from blood. V usage is TRBV29-1 and J usage is TRBJ1-2; D call uncertain. This CDR3 is CSVEVAPLYGYTF. For the CDR3, the DNA is TGCAGCGTTGAAGTTGCCCCACTCTATGGCTACACCTTC.